This T cell receptor (beta chain) came from a study of HIV-infected patients and healthy controls. Study as a whole: In about 90% of the 16 patients, CD4 counts climbed slightly after three months but remained subnormal.

Follow-up blood was drawn about 14 weeks, roughly three months, after antiretroviral therapy began. No cell fractionation was done, so the repertoire covers all unsorted peripheral blood T cells. Many counts were recorded for this clonotype. Alpha and beta constant-region primers primed reverse transcription of around 0.5 ug RNA. Alpha and beta chain libraries were made separately by chain-specific third strand synthesis with multiplexing indices. Each cDNA molecule was barcoded, and a single primer pair amplified each chain. TCRdb re-analysed the 5' RACE reads in MiXCR, keeping a single row per CDR3 protein. Here the sample spans 15,000 to 20,000 distinct CDR3 sequences, 8.5% being singletons. Germline V gene lookup returns CDR1 DFQATT and CDR2 SNEGSKA (reference sequence). The CDR3 length is 14 residues. J lost 0 bases, V lost 3 bases, and 4 bases had no gene match.

The input for sequencing was blood, taken during antiretroviral therapy. The V gene is TRBV20-1, the J gene TRBJ1-1; 7 nucleotides agree with TRBD1. The clonotype originates from an adult with HIV infection. The CDR3 spells CSARTGPLNTEAFF. The CDR3 DNA reads as TGCAGTGCTAGGACAGGGCCCCTGAACACTGAAGCTTTCTTT.